A single sample gave rise to the 5 T cell receptor beta chains below, sequenced in a study of blood T cell repertoires in COVID-19. Sequencing used immunoSEQ multiplex PCR; TCRdb keeps in-frame clones, though not all of them. The sample contains a few hundred thousand clones, roughly 89% of which appear only once. The sequenced sample consisted of PBMCs or T cells enriched from blood (not recorded which). These receptor sequences come from a woman aged 50 to 60 who had recovered from COVID-19.

The genes are TRBV2 and TRBJ1-3; D is unclear. Between the trimmed V and J ends, which lost 8 bases and 0 bases, there was a span of 14 bases. CDR3 length: 15 amino acids. Germline lookup yields CDR1 SNHLY and CDR2 FYNNEI. The CDR3 loop is CASEGQLLSGNTIYF. DNA for the CDR3: TGTGCCAGCGAGGGCCAGCTACTCTCTGGAAACACCATATATTTT.

The J gene is TRBJ1-2, the V gene TRBV7-9; 12 bases line up with TRBD1. Germline V gives CDR1 SEHNR, CDR2 FQNEAQ (reference sequence). With 4 bases clipped from V and 3 bases from J, the junction kept 9 bases outside the gene matches. CDR3 length: 17 amino acids. The DNA of the CDR3 is TGTGCCAGCAGCTCAGGGACAGGGGGCGAAGAGGACTATGGCTACACCTTC. Translated, it gives CASSSGTGGEEDYGYTF.

The chain employs TRBV3-1 (or the pseudogene TRBV3-2) and TRBJ1-4; 7 bases map to TRBD1. The germline V gene encodes CDR1 LGHDT and CDR2 YNNKEL (reference sequence). The CDR3 is 14 amino acids. Trimming removed 3 bases from V and 5 bases from J; junction bases left unmatched: 3. The CDR3 reads CASSHRGDNEKLFF. Here the CDR3 DNA reads TGTGCCAGCAGCCACAGGGGGGACAATGAAAAACTGTTTTTT.

The V call is TRBV7-8, the J call TRBJ1-1; D unresolved. Germline values: CDR1 SGHVS, CDR2 FQNEAQ. The CDR3 consists of 13 residues. Trimming shortened V by 2 bases and J by 2 bases, and 6 bases separated the two germline ends. The chain's CDR3 is CASSLTANTEAFF. CDR3 nucleotides: TGTGCCAGCAGCTTAACTGCCAACACTGAAGCTTTCTTT.

For the CDR3, the DNA is TGTGCCAGCAGTTACTCGAAGTTGGACACCAATTCACCCCTCCACTTT. This gives the protein CASSYSKLDTNSPLHF. The rearrangement joins TRBV6-5 to TRBJ1-6, with D possibly TRBD1 on 5 matching bases. Per germline, CDR1 MNHEY and CDR2 SVGAGI. Trimming removed 0 bases at V and 7 bases at J, with 13 bases between. CDR3 length: 16 residues.